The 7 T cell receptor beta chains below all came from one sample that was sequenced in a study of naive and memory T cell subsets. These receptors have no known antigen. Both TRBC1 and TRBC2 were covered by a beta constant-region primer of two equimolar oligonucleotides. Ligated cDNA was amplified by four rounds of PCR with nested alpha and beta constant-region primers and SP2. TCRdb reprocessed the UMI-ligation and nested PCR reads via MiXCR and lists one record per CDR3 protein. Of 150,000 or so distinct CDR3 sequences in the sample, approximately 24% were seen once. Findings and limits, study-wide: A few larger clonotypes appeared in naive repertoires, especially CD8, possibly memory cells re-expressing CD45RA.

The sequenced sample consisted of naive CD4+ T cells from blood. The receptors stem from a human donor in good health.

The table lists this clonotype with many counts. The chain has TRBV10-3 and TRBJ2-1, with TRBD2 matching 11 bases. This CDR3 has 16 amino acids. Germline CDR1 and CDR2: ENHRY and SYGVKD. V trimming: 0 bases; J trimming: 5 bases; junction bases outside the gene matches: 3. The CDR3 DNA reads TGTGCCATCAGTGAGTCCACTAGCGGGAGCGACAATGAGCAGTTCTTC. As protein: CAISESTSGSDNEQFF.

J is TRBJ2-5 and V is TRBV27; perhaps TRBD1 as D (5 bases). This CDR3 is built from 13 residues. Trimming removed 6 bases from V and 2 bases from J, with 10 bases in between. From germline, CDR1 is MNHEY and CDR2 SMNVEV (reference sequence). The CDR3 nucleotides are TGTGCCAGCAGGGTTACAGGACAAGAGACCCAGTACTTC. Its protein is CASRVTGQETQYF.

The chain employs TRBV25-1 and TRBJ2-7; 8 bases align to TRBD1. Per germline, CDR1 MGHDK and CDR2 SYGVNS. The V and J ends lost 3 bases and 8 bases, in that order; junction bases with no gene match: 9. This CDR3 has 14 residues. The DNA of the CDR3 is TGTGCCAGCAGTGAGACAGGGGTCCTGGCACAGCAGTACTTC. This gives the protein CASSETGVLAQQYF.

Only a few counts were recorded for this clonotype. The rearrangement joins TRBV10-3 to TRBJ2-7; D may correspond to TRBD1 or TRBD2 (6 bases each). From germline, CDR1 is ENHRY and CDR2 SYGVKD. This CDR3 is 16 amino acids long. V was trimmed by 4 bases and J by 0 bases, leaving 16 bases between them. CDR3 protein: CAISAWGAVGSYEQYF. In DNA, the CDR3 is TGTGCCATCAGTGCTTGGGGGGCGGTGGGCTCCTACGAGCAGTACTTC.

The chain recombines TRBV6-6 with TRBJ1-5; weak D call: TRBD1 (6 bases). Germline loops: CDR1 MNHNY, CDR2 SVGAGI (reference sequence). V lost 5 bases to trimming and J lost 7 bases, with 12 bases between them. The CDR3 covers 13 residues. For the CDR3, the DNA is TGTGCCAGCAGTCGCCAAACAGGGCAGCCCCAGCATTTT. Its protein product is CASSRQTGQPQHF.

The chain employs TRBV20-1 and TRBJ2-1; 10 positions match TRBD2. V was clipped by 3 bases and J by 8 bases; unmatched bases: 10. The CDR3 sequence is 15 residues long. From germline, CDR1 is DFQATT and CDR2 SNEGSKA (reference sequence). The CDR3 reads CSARGWASGRDEQFF. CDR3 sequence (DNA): TGCAGTGCTAGGGGTTGGGCTAGCGGGAGAGATGAGCAGTTCTTC.

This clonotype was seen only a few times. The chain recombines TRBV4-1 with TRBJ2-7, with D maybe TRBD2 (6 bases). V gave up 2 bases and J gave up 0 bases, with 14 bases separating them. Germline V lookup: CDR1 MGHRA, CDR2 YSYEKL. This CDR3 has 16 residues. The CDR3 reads CASSQSPSGPSYEQYF. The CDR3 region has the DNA TGCGCCAGCAGCCAAAGCCCGAGCGGGCCCTCCTACGAGCAGTACTTC.